This TCR beta chain was sequenced during a study of Ad26.COV2.S vaccination and SARS-CoV-2 variants. Study summary: Donor was one of the participants in the Ad26.COV2.S arm of the COV1001 trial. Donor got 5x10^10 or 1x10^11 viral particles of Ad26.COV2.S.

Stated treatment: roughly 20 received Ad26.COV2.S at low or high dose, single or two shots; 5 received placebo; per-sample allocation not given. Samples analyzed were those drawn on day 63 after the first vaccine or placebo injection. Wuhan-strain SARS-CoV-2 spike was expressed by the Ad26 vector that made up the vaccine. Germline V lookup: CDR1 SEHNR, CDR2 FQNEAQ (reference sequence). With V trimmed by 5 bases and J by 2 bases, 10 bases remained unmatched. The CDR3 runs to 16 residues. Clones were read by immunoSEQ multiplex PCR, and TCRdb kept only the in-frame ones, dropping some. Found here are roughly 240,000 clones, 85% to 90% of them singletons; the top ten hold about 10%.

Sequences were derived from peripheral blood, sampled in a trial of Ad26.COV2.S vaccine versus placebo. This clonotype originated in a person aged 18-65 years who received the Ad26.COV2.S COVID-19 vaccine or a placebo. This chain joins TRBV7-9 and TRBJ2-3, with 7 nucleotides matching TRBD1. The CDR3 here is CASSVVGTEYTDTQYF. Written as DNA, the CDR3 is TGTGCCAGCAGCGTAGTGGGGACAGAGTACACAGATACGCAGTATTTT.